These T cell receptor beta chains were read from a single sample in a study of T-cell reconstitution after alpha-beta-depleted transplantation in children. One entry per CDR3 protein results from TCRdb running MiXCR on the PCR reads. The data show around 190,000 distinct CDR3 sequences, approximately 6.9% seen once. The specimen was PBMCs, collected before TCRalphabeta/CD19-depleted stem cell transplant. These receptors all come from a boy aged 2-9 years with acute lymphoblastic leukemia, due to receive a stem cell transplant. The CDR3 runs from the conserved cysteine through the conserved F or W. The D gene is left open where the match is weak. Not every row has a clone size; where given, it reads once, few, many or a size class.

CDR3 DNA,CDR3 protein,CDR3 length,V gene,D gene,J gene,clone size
TGTGCCAGCAGTTTTACGCCCCGGGGAGCGGCCCAGTACTTC,CASSFTPRGAAQYF,14,TRBV27,.,TRBJ2-5,many
TGTGCCAGCAGCTTAGCGAGGGATCAGCCCCAGCATTTT,CASSLARDQPQHF,13,TRBV7-8,.,TRBJ1-5,.
TGTGCCAGCAGTTTAAGGGGATACGAGCAGTACTTC,CASSLRGYEQYF,12,TRBV12-3/TRBV12-4,.,TRBJ2-7,many
TGTGCCAGTAGGACACCGGGACTAGCTTCCGGGGAGCTGTTTTTT,CASRTPGLASGELFF,15,TRBV19,TRBD2,TRBJ2-2,few
TGTGCCAGCAGCATCGGGGACAGGGTTGGATCTGGCGAGACCCAGTACTTC,CASSIGDRVGSGETQYF,17,TRBV3-1,TRBD1,TRBJ2-5,.
TGTGCCAGCGGCTTCCGACTAGCGGGAGCCGAGCAGTACTTC,CASGFRLAGAEQYF,14,TRBV28,TRBD2,TRBJ2-7,.
TGTGCCAGCAGTTTTTCTTTTAGTAGAATCAGCTACGAGCAGTACTTC,CASSFSFSRISYEQYF,16,TRBV28,.,TRBJ2-7,many
TGTGCCAGCAGTAGGGGGGACAGGGGGCAAGAGACCCAGTACTTC,CASSRGDRGQETQYF,15,TRBV6-5,TRBD1,TRBJ2-5,many
TGTGCCAGCAGTGAATTTTCCGGGACAGGGGGCGGAAACGCTTTCTTT,CASSEFSGTGGGNAFF,16,TRBV6-1,TRBD1,TRBJ1-1,few
TGTGCCAGCAGTCCTAGCCGCACCGGCTACACCTTC,CASSPSRTGYTF,12,TRBV12-3/TRBV12-4,.,TRBJ1-2,.
TGTGCCAGCAGGCTCCTTCGTCGTAGCGGCGAGCAGTTCTTC,CASRLLRRSGEQFF,14,TRBV12-3/TRBV12-4,.,TRBJ2-1,many
TGCAGCGTCCAAAAGGGGGGCCACACTGAAGCTTTCTTT,CSVQKGGHTEAFF,13,TRBV29-1,.,TRBJ1-1,.
TGTGCCAGCAGCTCTGGGTCAGGGTCACCCCTCCACTTT,CASSSGSGSPLHF,13,TRBV5-5,.,TRBJ1-6,.
TGTGCCAGCAGTTATAGCGCGGGACCGTTCAACACCGGGGAGCTGTTTTTT,CASSYSAGPFNTGELFF,17,TRBV12-3/TRBV12-4,.,TRBJ2-2,many
TGTGCCAGCAGCCAGGGACAGGGGGCTACTGAAGCTTTCTTT,CASSQGQGATEAFF,14,TRBV6-5,TRBD1,TRBJ1-1,many
TGTGCCAGCAGCAGAGAGGCAAAACAGCCCCAGCATTTT,CASSREAKQPQHF,13,TRBV7-2,.,TRBJ1-5,many